Listed below are T cell receptor beta chains from one sample, sequenced in a study of cytomegalovirus exposure and HLA in healthy donors. Profiling relied on immunoSEQ multiplex PCR, and the TCRdb table lists in-frame clones only, not all of them. The table shows 100,000 or so clones, with less than 85% occurring only once. Source material: PBMCs. The receptors shown here come from a man aged 25 to 40 in good health and CMV-seropositive. Both conserved end residues are part of each CDR3. D genes are given only for firm matches. The size of a clone is reported for some rows only, either as once, few or many, or as a class for expanded clones.

D gene	J gene	clone size	V gene	CDR3 DNA	CDR3 protein
TRBD1	TRBJ1-4	.	TRBV6-5	TGTGCCAGCAGTTACTCGACAGGGGTTAATGAAAAACTGTTTTTT	CASSYSTGVNEKLFF
TRBD2	TRBJ2-2	once	TRBV4-1	TGCGCCAGCAGCCCAAGGGGGGGACTAGCGGGCGGGGAGCTGTTTTTT	CASSPRGGLAGGELFF
.	TRBJ2-2	.	TRBV5-1	TGCGCCAGCAGCCCGGGTTGGCCCAGGGGAAGTAGCGGGGAGCTGTTTTTT	CASSPGWPRGSSGELFF
.	TRBJ1-1	.	TRBV28	TGTGCCAGCAGCGTCAGGGGTGAAGCTTTCTTT	CASSVRGEAFF
.	TRBJ1-4	once	TRBV6-1	TGTGCCAGCAGTCAAAGACAGACCCGAGGTGAAAAACTGTTTTTT	CASSQRQTRGEKLFF
.	TRBJ1-5	.	TRBV5-1	TGCGCCAGCAGCGCCGGACAGTATGGTCAGCCCCAGCATTTT	CASSAGQYGQPQHF
TRBD1	TRBJ1-4	.	TRBV6-1	TGTGCCAGCAGTGATAGGACAGGTGAAAAACTGTTTTTT	CASSDRTGEKLFF
.	TRBJ1-5	.	TRBV7-9	TGTGCCAGCAGCTTAGGCGGGGTTCAGCCCCAGCATTTT	CASSLGGVQPQHF
TRBD1	TRBJ2-6	.	TRBV28	TGTGCCAGCAGCACAGGGGGCGCTGGGGCCAACGTCCTGACTTTC	CASSTGGAGANVLTF
TRBD1	TRBJ1-6	.	TRBV2	TGTGCCAGCAGTTTGGACAGGGATAATTCACCCCTCCACTTT	CASSLDRDNSPLHF
TRBD1	TRBJ2-3	.	TRBV18	TGTGCCAGCTCACCCGGACAGGCGGGCACAGATACGCAGTATTTT	CASSPGQAGTDTQYF
TRBD1	TRBJ1-2	once	TRBV4-1	TGCGCCAGCAGCCAAGAGCGGACAGGGTGGCAAGCTGGCTACACCTTC	CASSQERTGWQAGYTF
.	TRBJ1-1	.	TRBV29-1	TGCAGCTCCATCGGGGGTACTGAAGCTTTCTTT	CSSIGGTEAFF
.	TRBJ1-5	.	TRBV6-1	TGTGCCAGCAGAGAGGCCTTAAATCAGCCCCAGCATTTT	CASREALNQPQHF
.	TRBJ1-3	.	TRBV9	TGTGCCAGCAGCATTCAAGCGACAGCCTCCTCTGGAAACACCATATATTTT	CASSIQATASSGNTIYF
TRBD1	TRBJ1-2	.	TRBV28	TGTGCCAGCAGTTCCTCCCAGGGGGGAGGCTACACCTTC	CASSSSQGGGYTF
TRBD1	TRBJ1-6	.	TRBV6-6	TGTGCCACCCGGGACAGGGGTAGAGCCTATAATTCACCCCTCCACTTT	CATRDRGRAYNSPLHF
.	TRBJ1-2	.	TRBV4-2	TGTGCCAGCAGCCAAGTTAGCGAGAACAATCGAGGTGGAGGCTACACCTTC	CASSQVSENNRGGGYTF
TRBD1	TRBJ2-1	.	TRBV5-1	TGCGCCAGCAGCCTACGGACAGGGGCGAATGAGCAGTTCTTC	CASSLRTGANEQFF
.	TRBJ2-5	once	TRBV13	TGTGCCAGCAGCATAACTAACCTCCAAGAGACCCAGTACTTC	CASSITNLQETQYF
.	TRBJ1-1	.	TRBV18	TGTGCCAGCTCCGGCCAGGGAAACACTGAAGCTTTCTTT	CASSGQGNTEAFF
TRBD1	TRBJ2-3	once	TRBV5-1	TGCGCCAGCAGCCCGGACAGGGGGCGATCAGATACGCAGTATTTT	CASSPDRGRSDTQYF
TRBD1	TRBJ1-2	.	TRBV18	TGTGCCAGCTCACCTACAGGGGGCGTTGGGTATGGCTACACCTTC	CASSPTGGVGYGYTF
.	TRBJ1-2	once	TRBV28	TGTGCCACCTACAGTCCGAACGGAAGAGCCTTC	CATYSPNGRAF
TRBD1	TRBJ2-5	.	TRBV4-1	TGCGCCAGCAGCCTCAACCCAGCAGGGGGCCTTTACCAAGAGACCCAGTACTTC	CASSLNPAGGLYQETQYF
.	TRBJ1-6	.	TRBV30	TGTGCCTCCGAGGTGGGAGGGTCCTATAATTCACCCCTCCACTTT	CASEVGGSYNSPLHF
.	TRBJ2-2	.	TRBV7-3	TGTGCCAGCAGCTTCGGACACCTAGGGGTCACCGGGGAGCTGTTTTTT	CASSFGHLGVTGELFF
.	TRBJ2-3	.	TRBV19	TGTGCCAGTAGTTTCCGGGACACAGATACGCAGTATTTT	CASSFRDTDTQYF
.	TRBJ1-3	.	TRBV14	TGTGCCAGCAGCCCCGACATCTTCTCTGGAAACACCATATATTTT	CASSPDIFSGNTIYF
.	TRBJ2-1	once	TRBV29-1	TGCAGCGTGCCCGACAGAGTTACTAACAATGAGCAGTTCTTC	CSVPDRVTNNEQFF
TRBD2	TRBJ2-1	.	TRBV6-6	TGTGCCAGCAGACATCTAGCGGGAAATGGAAATGAGCAGTTCTTC	CASRHLAGNGNEQFF
.	TRBJ2-1	.	TRBV29-1	TGCAGCGTGAACTGGGGCGCAGGGGCGGGCTACAATGAGCAGTTCTTC	CSVNWGAGAGYNEQFF
.	TRBJ1-1	.	TRBV29-1	TGCAGCGTTTTAATAGTGGGGAGGGCCACTGAAGCTTTCTTT	CSVLIVGRATEAFF
TRBD1	TRBJ1-2	.	TRBV10-1	TGCGCCAGCAGCTGGGACAGTAACATTAATGGCTACACCTTC	CASSWDSNINGYTF
TRBD2	TRBJ2-1	.	TRBV25-1	TGTGCCAGCAGTGAATATAAGGTAGGGCTAGCGGGGTACAATGAGCAGTTCTTC	CASSEYKVGLAGYNEQFF
TRBD2	TRBJ2-7	.	TRBV14	TGTGCCAGCAGCTTCCTCACGGGGGGGCAGGCCTACGAGCAGTACTTC	CASSFLTGGQAYEQYF
TRBD1	TRBJ2-5	.	TRBV30	TGTGCCTGGAAAAGGTCAGGGGGAGAGACCCAGTACTTC	CAWKRSGGETQYF